This T cell receptor (beta chain) comes out of a study of metastatic and nonmetastatic thyroid tumors. Per the original methods: What underpinned the distant-metastasis classifier for papillary thyroid cancer was the set of CDR3 differences across clinicopathological groups. TCRdb reprocessed the PCR reads via MiXCR. TCRdb's processing, not the authors' own work, is the source of the V and J calls. This sample has about 16,000 clones, with about 27% found just once. The CDR3 totals 14 residues. Germline V CDR1 and CDR2: MNHNS, SASEGT. Turning to this clone: A read error may produce the germline difference seen at one junction end.

Thyroid surgery had not been preceded by any treatment in any patient. The source is a female donor with papillary thyroid cancer or a benign thyroid nodule (not recorded which). Some clones in this sample may be carry-over from other donors' samples. The rearrangement links TRBV6-1 to TRBJ2-2; TRBD1 is a possible D gene (6 bases). The sequenced sample consisted of tumor tissue. DNA for the CDR3: TGTGCCATCAGTTCGTCAGGGGTCACCGTGGAGCTGTTTTTT. Translation gives CAISSSGVTVELFF.